A selection of T cell receptor beta chains follows, all from one sample in a study of siplizumab effects on memory and regulatory T cells. Using immunoSEQ multiplex PCR, the repertoire was profiled, and TCRdb retains in-frame clones only, with some absent. The sample lists tens of thousands of clones; roughly 96% were seen once. The sequenced sample consisted of naive CD4+ T cells sorted from blood. The receptors originated from a human donor in good health. CDR3s leave out the opening cysteine and the closing phenylalanine or tryptophan. The listing skips clone size in some rows; elsewhere it reads once, few, many or a size class.

V,length,size,CDR3
TRBV18,11,.,ASSPAAGAEQY
TRBV19,13,.,ASSIEADTYTEAF
TRBV7-2,14,.,ASSLYLAGGPYEQY
TRBV11-1,11,.,ASSLPTGNTIY
TRBV28,12,once,ASSFGQSNQPQH
TRBV9,12,.,ASSAGLAGETQY
TRBV6-6,13,.,ASRPPGQENSPLH
TRBV28,14,.,ASRGTSGGLYNEQF
TRBV11-2,15,.,ASSLSIFRGSYNEQF
TRBV28,11,once,ALDDRGGYGYT
TRBV5-1,10,.,ASSSSLYGYT
TRBV6-5,9,.,ASGWGEKLF
TRBV28,12,once,ASSRPDGLVIQY
TRBV28,10,once,ASSITGGRLF
TRBV18,15,.,ASSLMTGSSSGNTIY
TRBV9,13,once,ASSVGQDSSYEQY
TRBV2,8,once,ASRDTEAF